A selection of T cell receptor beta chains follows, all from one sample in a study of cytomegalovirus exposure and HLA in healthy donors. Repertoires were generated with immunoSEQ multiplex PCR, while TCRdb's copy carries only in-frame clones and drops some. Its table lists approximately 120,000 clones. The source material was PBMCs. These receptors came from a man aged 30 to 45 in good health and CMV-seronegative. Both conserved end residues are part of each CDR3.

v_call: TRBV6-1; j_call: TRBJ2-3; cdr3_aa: CASSEWASGATDTQYF
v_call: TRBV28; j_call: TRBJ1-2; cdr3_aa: CASSFRNYGYTF
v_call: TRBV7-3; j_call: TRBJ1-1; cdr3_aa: CASSLNRDSDAFF
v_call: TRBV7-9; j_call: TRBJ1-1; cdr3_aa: CASSAGQGVNTEAFF
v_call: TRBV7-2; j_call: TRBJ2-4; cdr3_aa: CASSLRGSGRTLAKNIQYF
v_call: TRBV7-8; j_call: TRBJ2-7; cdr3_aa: CASSNGGYEQYF
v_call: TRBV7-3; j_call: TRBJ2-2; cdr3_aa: CASRTGSSGGELFF
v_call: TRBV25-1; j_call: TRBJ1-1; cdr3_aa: CASTAPWEMNTEAFF
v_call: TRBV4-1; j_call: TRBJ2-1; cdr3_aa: CASSQEASGVRNEQFF
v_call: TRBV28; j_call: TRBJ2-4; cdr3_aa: CASSSLAGGLTKNIQYF
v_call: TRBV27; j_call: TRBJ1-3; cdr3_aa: CASSPIQGTRNTIYF
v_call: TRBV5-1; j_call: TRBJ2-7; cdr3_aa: CASSLGWGGGYEQYF
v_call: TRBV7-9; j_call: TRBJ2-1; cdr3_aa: CASSLVSGRNNEQFF
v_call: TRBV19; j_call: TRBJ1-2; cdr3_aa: CASGPPTGFTNYGYTF
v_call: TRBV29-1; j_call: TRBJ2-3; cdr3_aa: CSVGGLAGDTQYF
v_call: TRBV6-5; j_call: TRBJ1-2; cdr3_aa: CASSPGGNYGYTF
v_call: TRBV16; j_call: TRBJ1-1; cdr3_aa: CASSPGQGEIGRAFF
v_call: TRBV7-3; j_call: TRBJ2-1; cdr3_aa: CASSLTSGDWNEQFF
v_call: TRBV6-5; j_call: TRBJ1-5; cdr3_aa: CASSSPRRPNQPQHF
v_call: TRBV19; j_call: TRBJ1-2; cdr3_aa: CASRGKGGVSDYGYTF
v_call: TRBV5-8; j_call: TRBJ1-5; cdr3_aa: CASSVGQGAYSNQPQHF
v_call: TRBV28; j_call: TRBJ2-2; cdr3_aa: CATGRNTGELFF
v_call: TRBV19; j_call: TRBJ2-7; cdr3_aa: CASSTGLRDEQYF
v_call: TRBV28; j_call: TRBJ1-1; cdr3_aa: CASKFDRGEAFF
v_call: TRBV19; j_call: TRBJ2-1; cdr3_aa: CASSSGRAQGNEQFF
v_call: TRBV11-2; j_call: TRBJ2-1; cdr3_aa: CASSLSVINEQFF
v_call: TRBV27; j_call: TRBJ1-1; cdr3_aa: CASSLMGGNTEAFF
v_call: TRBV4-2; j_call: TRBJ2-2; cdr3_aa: CASSPRNLAGVELFF
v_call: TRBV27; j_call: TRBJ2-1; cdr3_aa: CASSLTSGGYNEQFF
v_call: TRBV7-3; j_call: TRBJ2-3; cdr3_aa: CASSGGQGSADTQYF
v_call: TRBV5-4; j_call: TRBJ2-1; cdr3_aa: CASSFPGLAGLSSYNEQFF
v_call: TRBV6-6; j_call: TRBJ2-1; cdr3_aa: CASSSGLNEQFF
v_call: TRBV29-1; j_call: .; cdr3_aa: CSAFKGFEQYF
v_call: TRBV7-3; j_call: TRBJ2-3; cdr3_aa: CASSLGLEVRTDTQYF
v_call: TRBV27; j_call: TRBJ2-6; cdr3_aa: CASRTGGGANVLTF
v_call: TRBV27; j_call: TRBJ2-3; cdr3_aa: CATGGPRTDTQYF
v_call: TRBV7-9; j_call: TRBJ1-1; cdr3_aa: CASSYQTGHHLEAFF
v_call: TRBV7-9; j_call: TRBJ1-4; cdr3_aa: CASSVLQGSDEKLFF
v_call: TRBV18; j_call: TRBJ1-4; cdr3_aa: CASSPRSPGGEKLFF
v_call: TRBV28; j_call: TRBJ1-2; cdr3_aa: CASSSTRDSMPNYGYTF
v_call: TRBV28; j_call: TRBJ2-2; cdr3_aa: CASSFDAGPNTGELFF
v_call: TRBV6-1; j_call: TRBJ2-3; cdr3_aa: CASSVMDTQYF
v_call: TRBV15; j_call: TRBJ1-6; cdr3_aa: CATSLGQADSPLHF
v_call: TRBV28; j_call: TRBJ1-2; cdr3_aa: CASSLGPSSYGYTF
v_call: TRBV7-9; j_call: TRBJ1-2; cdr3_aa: CASGEELANYGYTF
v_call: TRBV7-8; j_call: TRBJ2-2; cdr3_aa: CASSSPRWQDREGELFF
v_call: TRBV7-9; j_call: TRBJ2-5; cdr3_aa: CASSLGVSRGQETQYF
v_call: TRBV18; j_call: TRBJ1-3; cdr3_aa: CASSPLADLSGNTIYF
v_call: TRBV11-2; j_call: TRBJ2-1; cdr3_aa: CASSLGRLGRGEQFF
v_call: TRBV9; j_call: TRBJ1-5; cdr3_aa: CASSLGQGDQPQHF
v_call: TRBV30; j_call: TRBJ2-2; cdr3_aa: CAWSGGQGATGELFF
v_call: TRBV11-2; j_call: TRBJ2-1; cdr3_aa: CASSDQGFEQFF
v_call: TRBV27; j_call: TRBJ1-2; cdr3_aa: CASSLSRTGGDGYTF
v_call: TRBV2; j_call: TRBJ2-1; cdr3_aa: CASSSLAGNPDNEQFF
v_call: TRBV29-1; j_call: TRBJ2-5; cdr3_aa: CSVPLAGGLETQYF
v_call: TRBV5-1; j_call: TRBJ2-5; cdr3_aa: CASSPETWETQYF
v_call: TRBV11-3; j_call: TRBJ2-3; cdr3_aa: CASSSSGLAGFTDTQYF
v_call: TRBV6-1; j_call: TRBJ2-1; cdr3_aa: CATSGGTYNEQFF
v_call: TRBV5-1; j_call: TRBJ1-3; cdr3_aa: CASSLDAGSGNTIYF
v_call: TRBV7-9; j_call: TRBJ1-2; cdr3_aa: CASSPPTNPGVQGYTF